This record concerns one T cell receptor beta chain sequence. Its antigen is not identified. This sample was taken from a study of T cells after yellow fever vaccination. 5'RACE template switching generated TCR cDNA, adding a universal primer site and UMIs. TCRdb reanalysed the 5' RACE reads using MiXCR and keeps one entry per CDR3 protein. This table has about 350,000 distinct CDR3 sequences, under 14% appearing once. The CDR3 is 16 residues long. Unmatched junction bases numbered 14, after V lost 6 bases and J lost 6 bases. Study-level findings and limits: Post-booster repertoires contained most primary-vaccination clones again (approximately 97% CD4, around 88% CD8). Though weaker, the secondary response peaked faster, on day 5 versus 15. Overall, a small share of clonotypes was seen in both CD4 and CD8 compartments.

The chain joins TRBV12-3 or TRBV12-4 to TRBJ2-1, with 7 bases identical to TRBD1. This receptor was identified in a man between 18 and 35 years old who received the YFV17D yellow fever vaccine. The sample was PBMCs, taken on the day of the first yellow fever vaccination. The CDR3: CASSNHRYRGSNEQFF. CDR3 bases: TGTGCCAGCAGCAACCACCGGTACAGGGGATCCAATGAGCAGTTCTTC.